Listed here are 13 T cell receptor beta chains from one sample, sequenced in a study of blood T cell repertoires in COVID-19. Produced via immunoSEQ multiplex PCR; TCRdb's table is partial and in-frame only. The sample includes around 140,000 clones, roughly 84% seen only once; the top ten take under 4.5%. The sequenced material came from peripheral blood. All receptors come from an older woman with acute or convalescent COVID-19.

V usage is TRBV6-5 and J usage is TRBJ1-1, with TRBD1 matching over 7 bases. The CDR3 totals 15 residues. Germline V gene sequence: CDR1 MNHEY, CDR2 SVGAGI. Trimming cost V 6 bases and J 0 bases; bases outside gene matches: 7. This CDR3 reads CASRMTGNLNTEAFF. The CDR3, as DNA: TGTGCCAGCAGAATGACAGGGAACCTGAACACTGAAGCTTTCTTT.

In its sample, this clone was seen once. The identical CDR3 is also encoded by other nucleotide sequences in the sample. The CDR3 DNA sequence: TGTGCCAGTAGCCGACAGGGGGGGAATCAGCCCCAGCATTTT. Translation gives CASSRQGGNQPQHF. This chain links TRBV19 with TRBJ1-5; TRBD1 aligns across 9 bases. The CDR3 sequence is 14 residues long. J gave up 4 bases and V 6 bases, and 4 bases lay outside the gene matches. Germline V lookup: CDR1 LNHDA, CDR2 SQIVND (reference sequence).

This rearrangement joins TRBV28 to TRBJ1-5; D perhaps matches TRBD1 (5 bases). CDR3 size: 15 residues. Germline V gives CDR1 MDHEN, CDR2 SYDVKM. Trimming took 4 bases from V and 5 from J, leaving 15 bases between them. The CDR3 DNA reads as TGTGCCAGCAGTTCAGCGGGGGTCCGGGATCAGCCCCAGCATTTT. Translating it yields CASSSAGVRDQPQHF.

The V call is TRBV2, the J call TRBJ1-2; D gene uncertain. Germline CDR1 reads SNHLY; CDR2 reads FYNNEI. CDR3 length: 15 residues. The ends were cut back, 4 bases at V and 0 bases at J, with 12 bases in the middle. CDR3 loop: CASSVYESSNYGYTF. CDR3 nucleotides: TGTGCCAGCAGTGTTTATGAGTCTTCTAACTATGGCTACACCTTC.

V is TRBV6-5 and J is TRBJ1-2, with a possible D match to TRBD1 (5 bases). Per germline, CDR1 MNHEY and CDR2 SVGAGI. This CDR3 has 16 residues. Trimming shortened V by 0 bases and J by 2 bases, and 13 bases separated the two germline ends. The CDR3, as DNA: TGTGCCAGCAGTTACTCACCCGGGGCGGGGAACTATGGCTACACCTTC. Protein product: CASSYSPGAGNYGYTF.

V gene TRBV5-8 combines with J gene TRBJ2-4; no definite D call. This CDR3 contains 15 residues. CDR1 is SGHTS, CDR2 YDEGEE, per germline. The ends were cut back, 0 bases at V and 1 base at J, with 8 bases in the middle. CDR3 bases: TGTGCCAGCAGCTTGGGCAGTACGGCCAAAAACATTCAGTACTTC. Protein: CASSLGSTAKNIQYF.

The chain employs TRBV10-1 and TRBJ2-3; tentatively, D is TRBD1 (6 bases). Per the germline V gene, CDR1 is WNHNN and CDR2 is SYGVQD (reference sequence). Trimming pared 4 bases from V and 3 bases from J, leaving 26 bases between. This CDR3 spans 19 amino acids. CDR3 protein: CASSVGYRERQTGTDTQYF. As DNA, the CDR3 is TGCGCCAGCAGTGTCGGATACAGGGAAAGGCAGACGGGAACAGATACGCAGTATTTT.

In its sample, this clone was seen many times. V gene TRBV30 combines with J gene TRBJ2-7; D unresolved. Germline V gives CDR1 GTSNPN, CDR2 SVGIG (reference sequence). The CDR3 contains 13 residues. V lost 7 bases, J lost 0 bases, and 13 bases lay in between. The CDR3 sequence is CASTAVSSYEQYF. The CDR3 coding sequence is TGTGCCTCTACGGCGGTGAGCTCCTACGAGCAGTACTTC.

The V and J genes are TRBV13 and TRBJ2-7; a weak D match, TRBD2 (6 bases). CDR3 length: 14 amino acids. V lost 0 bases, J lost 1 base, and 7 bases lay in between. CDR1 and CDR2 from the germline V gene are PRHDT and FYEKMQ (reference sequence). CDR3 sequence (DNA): TGTGCCAGCAGCTTAGGTAGCGGTTCCTACGAGCAGTACTTC. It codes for CASSLGSGSYEQYF.

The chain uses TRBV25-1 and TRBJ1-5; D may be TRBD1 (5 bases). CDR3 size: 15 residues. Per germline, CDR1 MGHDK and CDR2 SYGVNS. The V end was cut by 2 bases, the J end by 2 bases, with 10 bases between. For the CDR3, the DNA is TGTGCCAGCAGTGAACCGGGAGGGGGCAATCAGCCCCAGCATTTT. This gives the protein CASSEPGGGNQPQHF.

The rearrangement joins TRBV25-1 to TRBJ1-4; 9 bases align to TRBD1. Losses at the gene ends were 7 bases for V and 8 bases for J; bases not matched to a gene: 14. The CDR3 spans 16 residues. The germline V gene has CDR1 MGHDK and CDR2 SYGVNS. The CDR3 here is CASTEGTGREWEKLFF. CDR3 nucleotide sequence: TGTGCCAGCACCGAAGGGACAGGGCGTGAATGGGAAAAACTGTTTTTT. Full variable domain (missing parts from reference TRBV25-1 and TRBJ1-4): EADIYQTPRYLVIGTGKKITLECSQTMGHDKMYWYQQDPGMELHLIHYSYGVNSTEKGDLSSESTVSRIRTEHFPLTLESARPSHTSQYLCASTEGTGREWEKLFFGSGTQLSVL.

For the CDR3, the DNA is TGTGCCAGCAGCTTAGTTTTGGCTAGCGGGAGGCTCGGGAATAATGAGCAGTTCTTC. Its protein product is CASSLVLASGRLGNNEQFF. This chain links TRBV7-9 with TRBJ2-1; 11 bases are a match to TRBD2. This CDR3 is built from 19 residues. V lost 1 base and J lost 7; bases outside the gene matches: 15. Germline V lookup: CDR1 SEHNR, CDR2 FQNEAQ (reference sequence).

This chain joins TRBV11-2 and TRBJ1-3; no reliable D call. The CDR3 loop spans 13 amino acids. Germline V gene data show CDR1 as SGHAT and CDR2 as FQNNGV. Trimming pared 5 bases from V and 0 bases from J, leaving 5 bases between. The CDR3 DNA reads TGTGCCAGCAGCATCAGCTCTGGAAACACCATATATTTT. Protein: CASSISSGNTIYF.